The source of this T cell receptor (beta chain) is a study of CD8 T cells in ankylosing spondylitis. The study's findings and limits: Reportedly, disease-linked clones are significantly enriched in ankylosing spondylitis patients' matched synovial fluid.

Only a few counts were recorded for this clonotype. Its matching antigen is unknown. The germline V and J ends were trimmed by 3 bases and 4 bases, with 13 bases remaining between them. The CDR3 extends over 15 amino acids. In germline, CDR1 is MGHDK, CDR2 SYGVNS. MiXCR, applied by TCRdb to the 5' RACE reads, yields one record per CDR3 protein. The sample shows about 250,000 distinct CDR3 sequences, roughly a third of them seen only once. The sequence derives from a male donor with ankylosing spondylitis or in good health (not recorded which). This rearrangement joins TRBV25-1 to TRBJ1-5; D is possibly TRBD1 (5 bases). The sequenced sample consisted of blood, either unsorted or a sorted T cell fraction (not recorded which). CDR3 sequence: CASSDRDGQNQPQHF. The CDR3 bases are TGTGCCAGCAGTGATAGGGACGGCCAAAATCAGCCCCAGCATTTT.